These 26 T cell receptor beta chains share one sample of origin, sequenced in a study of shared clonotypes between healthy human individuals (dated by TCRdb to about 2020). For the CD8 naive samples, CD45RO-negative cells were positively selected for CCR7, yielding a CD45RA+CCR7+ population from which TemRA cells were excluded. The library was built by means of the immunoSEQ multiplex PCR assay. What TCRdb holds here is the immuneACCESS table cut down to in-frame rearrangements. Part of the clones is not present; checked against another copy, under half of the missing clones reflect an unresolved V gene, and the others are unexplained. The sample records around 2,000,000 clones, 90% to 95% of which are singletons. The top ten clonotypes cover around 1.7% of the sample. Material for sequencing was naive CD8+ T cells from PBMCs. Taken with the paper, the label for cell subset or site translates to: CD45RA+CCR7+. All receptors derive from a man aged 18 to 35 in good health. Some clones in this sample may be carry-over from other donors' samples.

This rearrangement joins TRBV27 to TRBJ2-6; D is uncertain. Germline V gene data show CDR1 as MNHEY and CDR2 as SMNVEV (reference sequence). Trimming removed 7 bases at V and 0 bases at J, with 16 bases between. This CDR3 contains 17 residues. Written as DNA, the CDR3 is TGTGCCAGCACATCTTCTCACTCCTCCTCTGGGGCCAACGTCCTGACTTTC. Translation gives CASTSSHSSSGANVLTF.

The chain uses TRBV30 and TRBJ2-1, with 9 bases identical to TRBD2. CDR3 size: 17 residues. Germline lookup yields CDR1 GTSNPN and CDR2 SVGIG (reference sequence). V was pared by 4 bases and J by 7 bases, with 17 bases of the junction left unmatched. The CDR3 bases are TGTGCCTGGAAGGGTAGCGGGAGTAGGAAAGGTGGGAATGAGCAGTTCTTC. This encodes CAWKGSGSRKGGNEQFF.

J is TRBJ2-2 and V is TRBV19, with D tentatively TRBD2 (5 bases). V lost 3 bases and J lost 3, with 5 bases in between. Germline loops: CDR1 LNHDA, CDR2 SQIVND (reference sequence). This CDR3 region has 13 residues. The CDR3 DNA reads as TGTGCCAGTAGTATGCGGGACACCGGGGAGCTGTTTTTT. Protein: CASSMRDTGELFF.

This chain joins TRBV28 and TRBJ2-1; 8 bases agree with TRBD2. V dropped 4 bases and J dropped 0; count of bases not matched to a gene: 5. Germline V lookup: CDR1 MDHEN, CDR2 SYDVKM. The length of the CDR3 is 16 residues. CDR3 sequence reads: CASSSVREGSYNEQFF. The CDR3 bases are TGTGCCAGCAGTTCCGTACGGGAGGGCTCCTACAATGAGCAGTTCTTC. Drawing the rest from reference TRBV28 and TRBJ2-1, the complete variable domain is DVKVTQSSRYLVKRTGEKVFLECVQDMDHENMFWYRQDPGLGLRLIYFSYDVKMKEKGDIPEGYSVSREKKERFSLILESASTNQTSMYLCASSSVREGSYNEQFFGPGTRLTVL.

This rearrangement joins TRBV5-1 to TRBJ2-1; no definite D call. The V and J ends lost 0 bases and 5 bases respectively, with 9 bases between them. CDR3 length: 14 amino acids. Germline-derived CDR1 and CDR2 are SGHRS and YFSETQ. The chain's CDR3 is CASSLESTHNEQFF. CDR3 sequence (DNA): TGCGCCAGCAGCTTGGAGTCTACCCACAATGAGCAGTTCTTC.

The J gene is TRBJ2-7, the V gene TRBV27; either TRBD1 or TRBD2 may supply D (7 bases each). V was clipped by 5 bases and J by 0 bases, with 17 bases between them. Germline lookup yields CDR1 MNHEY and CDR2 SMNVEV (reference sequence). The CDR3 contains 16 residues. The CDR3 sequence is CASSTSGGESSYEQYF. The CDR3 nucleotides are TGTGCCAGCAGTACTTCAGGGGGGGAAAGCTCCTACGAGCAGTACTTC.

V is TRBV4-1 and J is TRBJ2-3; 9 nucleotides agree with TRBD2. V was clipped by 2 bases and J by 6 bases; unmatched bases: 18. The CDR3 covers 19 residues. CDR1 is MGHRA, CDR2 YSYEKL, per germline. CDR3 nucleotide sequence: TGCGCCAGCAGCCAATATACATCTAGCGGGATGGAGTCACGGGATACGCAGTATTTT. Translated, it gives CASSQYTSSGMESRDTQYF.

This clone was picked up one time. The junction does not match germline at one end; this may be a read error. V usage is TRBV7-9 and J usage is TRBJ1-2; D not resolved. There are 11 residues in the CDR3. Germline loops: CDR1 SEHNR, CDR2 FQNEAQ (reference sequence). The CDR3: CASRSTEGQVF. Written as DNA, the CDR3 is TGTGCCAGCAGGTCGACGGAGGGTCAAGTCTTC.

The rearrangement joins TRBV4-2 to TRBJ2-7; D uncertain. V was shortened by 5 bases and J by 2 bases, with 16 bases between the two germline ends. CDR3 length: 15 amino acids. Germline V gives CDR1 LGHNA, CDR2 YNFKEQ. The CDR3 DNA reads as TGTGCCAGCAGCTTGAGTCGGCTGATCACCTACGAGCAGTACTTC. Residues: CASSLSRLITYEQYF.

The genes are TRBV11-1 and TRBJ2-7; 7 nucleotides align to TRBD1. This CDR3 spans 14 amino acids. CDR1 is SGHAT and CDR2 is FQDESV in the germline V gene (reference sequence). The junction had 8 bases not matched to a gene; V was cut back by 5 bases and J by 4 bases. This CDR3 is CASSPWDSLYEQYF. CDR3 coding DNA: TGTGCCAGCAGCCCCTGGGACAGCCTATACGAGCAGTACTTC.

The CDR3 protein is CSVVGGEEIYGYTF. The CDR3 DNA reads as TGCAGCGTTGTAGGGGGGGAGGAAATCTATGGCTACACCTTC. The genes are TRBV29-1 and TRBJ1-2, with D tentatively TRBD1 (6 bases). Germline V gives CDR1 SQVTM, CDR2 ANQGSEA. Trimming removed 4 bases at V and 4 bases at J, with 16 bases between. The CDR3 sequence is 14 residues long.

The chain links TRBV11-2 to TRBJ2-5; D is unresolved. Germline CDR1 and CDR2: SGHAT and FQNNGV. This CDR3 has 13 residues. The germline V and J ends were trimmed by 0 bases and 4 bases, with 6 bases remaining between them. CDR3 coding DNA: TGTGCCAGCAGCTTAGAATTGGCAGAGACCCAGTACTTC. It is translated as CASSLELAETQYF.

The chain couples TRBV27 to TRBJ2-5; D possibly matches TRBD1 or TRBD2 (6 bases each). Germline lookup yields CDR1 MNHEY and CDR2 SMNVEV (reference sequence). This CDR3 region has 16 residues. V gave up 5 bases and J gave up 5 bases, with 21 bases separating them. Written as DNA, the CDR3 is TGTGCCAGCAGTCCCGCACCGTTGGGGGCGGGGGAGACCCAGTACTTC. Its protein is CASSPAPLGAGETQYF.

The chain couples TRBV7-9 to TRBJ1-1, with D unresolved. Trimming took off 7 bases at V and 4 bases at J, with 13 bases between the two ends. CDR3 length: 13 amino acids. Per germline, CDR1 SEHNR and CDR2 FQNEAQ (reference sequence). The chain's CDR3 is CASIPSLVTEAFF. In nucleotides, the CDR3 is TGTGCCAGCATCCCCAGCCTCGTCACTGAAGCTTTCTTT. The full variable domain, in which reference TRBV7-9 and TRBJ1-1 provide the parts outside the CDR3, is DTGVSQNPRHKITKRGQNVTFRCDPISEHNRLYWYRQTLGQGPEFLTYFQNEAQLEKSRLLSDRFSAERPKGSFSTLEIQRTEQGDSAMYLCASIPSLVTEAFFGQGTRLTVV.

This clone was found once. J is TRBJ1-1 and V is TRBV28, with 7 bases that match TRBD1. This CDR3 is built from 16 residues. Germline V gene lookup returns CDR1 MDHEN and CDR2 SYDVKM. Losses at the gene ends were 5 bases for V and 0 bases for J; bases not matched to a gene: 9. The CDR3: CASSGGQILMNTEAFF. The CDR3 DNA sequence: TGTGCCAGCAGTGGGGGACAGATTCTAATGAACACTGAAGCTTTCTTT.

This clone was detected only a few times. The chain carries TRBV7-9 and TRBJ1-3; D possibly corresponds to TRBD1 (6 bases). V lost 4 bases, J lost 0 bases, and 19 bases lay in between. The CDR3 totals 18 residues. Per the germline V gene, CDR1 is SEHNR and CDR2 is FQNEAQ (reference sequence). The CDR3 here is CASSSTLTGNRSGNTIYF. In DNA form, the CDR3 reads TGTGCCAGCAGCTCCACTCTAACAGGGAACCGCTCTGGAAACACCATATATTTT.

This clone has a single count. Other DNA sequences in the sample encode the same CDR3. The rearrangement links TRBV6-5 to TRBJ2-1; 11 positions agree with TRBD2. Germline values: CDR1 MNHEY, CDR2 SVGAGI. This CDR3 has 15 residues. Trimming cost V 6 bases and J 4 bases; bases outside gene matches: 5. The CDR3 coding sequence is TGTGCCAGCAGCCCACTAGCGGGGGTTTACAATGAGCAGTTCTTC. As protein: CASSPLAGVYNEQFF.

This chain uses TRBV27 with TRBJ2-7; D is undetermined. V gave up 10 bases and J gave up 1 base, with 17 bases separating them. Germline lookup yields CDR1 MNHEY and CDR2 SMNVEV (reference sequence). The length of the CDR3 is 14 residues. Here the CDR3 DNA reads TGTGCCACCAAAGGGTCGGGCAGTTCCTACGAGCAGTACTTC. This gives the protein CATKGSGSSYEQYF.

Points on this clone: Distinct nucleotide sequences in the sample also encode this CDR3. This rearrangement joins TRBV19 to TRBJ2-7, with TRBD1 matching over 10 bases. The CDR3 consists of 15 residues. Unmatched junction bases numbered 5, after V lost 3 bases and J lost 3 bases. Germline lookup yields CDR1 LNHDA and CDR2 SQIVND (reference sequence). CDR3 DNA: TGTGCCAGTAGTATTGGGGGACAGGGGAGCTACGAGCAGTACTTC. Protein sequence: CASSIGGQGSYEQYF.

The CDR3 here is CASTGLAPSTDTQYF. The CDR3 DNA reads as TGCGCCAGCACGGGACTAGCGCCGAGCACAGATACGCAGTATTTT. The chain recombines TRBV4-1 with TRBJ2-3; TRBD2 matches 10 bases. CDR3 length: 15 residues. V dropped 7 bases and J dropped 0; count of bases not matched to a gene: 4. Germline V gene data show CDR1 as MGHRA and CDR2 as YSYEKL.

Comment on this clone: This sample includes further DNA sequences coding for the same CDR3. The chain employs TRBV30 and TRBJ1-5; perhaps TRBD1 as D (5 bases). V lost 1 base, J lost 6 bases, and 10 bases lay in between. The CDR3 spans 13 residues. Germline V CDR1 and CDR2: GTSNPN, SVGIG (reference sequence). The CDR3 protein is CAWSEGVGQPQHF. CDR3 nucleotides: TGTGCCTGGAGTGAAGGGGTCGGTCAGCCCCAGCATTTT. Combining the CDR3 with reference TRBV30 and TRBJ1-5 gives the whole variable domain SQTIHQWPATLVQPVGSPLSLECTVEGTSNPNLYWYRQAAGRGLQLLFYSVGIGQISSEVPQNLSASRPQDRQFILSSKKLLLSDSGFYLCAWSEGVGQPQHFGDGTRLSIL.

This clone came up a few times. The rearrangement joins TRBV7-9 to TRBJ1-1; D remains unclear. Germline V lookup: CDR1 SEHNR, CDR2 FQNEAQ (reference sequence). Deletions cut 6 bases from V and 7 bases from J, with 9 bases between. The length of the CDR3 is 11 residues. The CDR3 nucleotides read TGTGCCAGCAGACAATCCGTTGAAGCTTTCTTT. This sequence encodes CASRQSVEAFF.

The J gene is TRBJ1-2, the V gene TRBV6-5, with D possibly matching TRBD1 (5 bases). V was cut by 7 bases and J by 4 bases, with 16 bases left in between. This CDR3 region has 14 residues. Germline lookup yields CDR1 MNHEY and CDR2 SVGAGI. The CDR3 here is CASTTLEGPYGYTF. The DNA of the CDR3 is TGTGCCAGCACCACCCTCGAGGGGCCCTATGGCTACACCTTC.

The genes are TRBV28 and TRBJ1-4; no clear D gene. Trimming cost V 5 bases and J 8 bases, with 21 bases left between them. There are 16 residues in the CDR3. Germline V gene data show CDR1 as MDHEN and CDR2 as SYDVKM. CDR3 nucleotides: TGTGCCAGCAGTCCGTCCCTTTTGGGCCCTGGGGAAAAACTGTTTTTT. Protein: CASSPSLLGPGEKLFF. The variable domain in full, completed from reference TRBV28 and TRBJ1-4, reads DVKVTQSSRYLVKRTGEKVFLECVQDMDHENMFWYRQDPGLGLRLIYFSYDVKMKEKGDIPEGYSVSREKKERFSLILESASTNQTSMYLCASSPSLLGPGEKLFFGSGTQLSVL.

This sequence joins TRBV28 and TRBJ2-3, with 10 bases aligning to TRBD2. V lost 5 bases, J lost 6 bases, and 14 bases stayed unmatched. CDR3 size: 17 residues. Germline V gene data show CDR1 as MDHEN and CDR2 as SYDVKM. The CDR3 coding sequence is TGTGCCAGCAGTCAATTCCTCCAGCGGGAGGGTGGGGATACGCAGTATTTT. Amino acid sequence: CASSQFLQREGGDTQYF.

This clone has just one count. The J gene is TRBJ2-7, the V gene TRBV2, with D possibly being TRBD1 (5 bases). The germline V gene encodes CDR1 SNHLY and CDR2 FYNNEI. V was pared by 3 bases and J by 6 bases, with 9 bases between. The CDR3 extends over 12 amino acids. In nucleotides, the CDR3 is TGTGCCAGCAGTGAGTTCGACAGCGAGCAGTACTTC. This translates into CASSEFDSEQYF. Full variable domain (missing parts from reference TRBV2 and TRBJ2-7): EPEVTQTPSHQVTQMGQEVILRCVPISNHLYFYWYRQILGQKVEFLVSFYNNEISEKSEIFDDQFSVERPDGSNFTLKIRSTKLEDSAMYFCASSEFDSEQYFGPGTRLTVT.